This note documents a single T cell receptor beta chain sequence. Here immunoSEQ multiplex PCR was the method, and the copy in TCRdb shows in-frame clones only, minus some. Of about 54,000 clones detected, 80% to 95% appear once; the ten largest clones hold roughly 12%. The data derive from a study of OX40 agonist ivuxolimab in advanced cancers. Study overall: An agonistic human IgG2 monoclonal antibody against OX40 (CD134) was given.

Sequenced material: CD4+ or CD8+ T cells sorted from blood, taken in a trial of the OX40 agonist ivuxolimab. The TCR originated in an adult with an advanced solid tumor such as melanoma, head and neck, liver or kidney cancer.

Here the CDR3 DNA reads TGTGCCAGCAGCTTGTATGGTGAAGAGACCCAGTACTTC. Amino acid sequence: CASSLYGEETQYF. The chain links TRBV5-5 to TRBJ2-5, with unresolved D. This CDR3 contains 13 residues. Trimming took 1 base from V and 3 from J, leaving 7 bases between them. Per germline, CDR1 SGHKS and CDR2 YYEKEE (reference sequence).